Described below is a single TCR beta chain sequence and its context. The antigen is undetermined. The germline V gene encodes CDR1 SGHTA and CDR2 FQGNSA. Losses at the gene ends were 4 bases for V and 4 bases for J; bases not matched to a gene: 9. The CDR3 runs 16 residues. This record belongs to a study of T cell responses to AZD1222 COVID-19 vaccine. General study results and limits: Among the donors, most were white British and more were female, and clonal diversity was possibly underestimated.

The method was immunoSEQ multiplex PCR; TCRdb's version includes in-frame clones alone and lacks a portion of them. The table lists around 140,000 clones, 85% to 95% of them singletons, with roughly 5.4% in the top ten. The sample was peripheral blood, taken on day 0 of AZD1222 vaccination. The receptor was isolated from an adult in good health. The chain carries TRBV7-2 and TRBJ2-7; 11 bases map to TRBD2. The DNA for the CDR3 is TGTGCCAGCAGCTCCAGACTAGCGGGACGGTCGTACGAGCAGTACTTC. Translated, it gives CASSSRLAGRSYEQYF.